This TCR beta chain was obtained from a study of blood T cell repertoires in COVID-19. Study-level background: Samples representing acute and convalescent COVID-19 were sourced from the United States, Italy and Spain. The analysed material was cDNA or gDNA that came from T cells, B-cell-depleted T cells, or PBMCs.

The CDR3 contains 13 residues. Trimming took off 6 bases at V and 1 base at J, with 9 bases between the two ends. Germline-derived CDR1 and CDR2 are SNHLY and FYNNEI. Authors' methods: Amplifying reference gene primers gave estimates of nucleated cell counts. Repertoires were generated with immunoSEQ multiplex PCR, while TCRdb's copy carries only in-frame clones and drops some. Clonal size and the V and J genes are those of that table, whereas D and trimming came from the DNA. Here the sample spans around 160,000 clones, approximately 87% being singletons. Sequencing was carried out using peripheral blood. V usage is TRBV2 and J usage is TRBJ1-1; no clear D. This clonotype originated in a woman in her 70s with COVID-19, enrolled during active disease. CDR3: CASSTDKNTEAFF. The CDR3 DNA reads as TGTGCCAGCAGCACAGACAAGAACACTGAAGCTTTCTTT.